One and the same sample provided the 28 T cell receptor beta chains below, sequenced in a study of OX40 agonist ivuxolimab in advanced cancers. Libraries were prepared by immunoSEQ multiplex PCR; TCRdb keeps only in-frame clonotypes and omits some of them. The table shows 73,000 or so clones, with roughly nine tenths occurring only once. Sample: CD4+ or CD8+ T cells sorted from blood, taken in a trial of the OX40 agonist ivuxolimab. The source is an adult with an advanced solid tumor such as melanoma, head and neck, liver or kidney cancer.

The rearrangement uses TRBV27 and TRBJ2-5; D not certain. Germline V lookup: CDR1 MNHEY, CDR2 SMNVEV (reference sequence). The CDR3 spans 13 residues. V was cut by 9 bases and J by 6 bases, with 17 bases left in between. Here the CDR3 reads CASSRTDLKTQYF. Here the CDR3 DNA reads TGTGCCAGTTCAAGGACGGACCTGAAGACCCAGTACTTC.

This chain links TRBV10-3 with TRBJ1-3, with a weak D call TRBD1 (5 bases). V was clipped by 0 bases and J by 0 bases, with 9 bases between them. The germline CDR1 and CDR2 sequences are ENHRY and SYGVKD. This CDR3 has 16 residues. CDR3 residues: CAISESTGNSGNTIYF. The CDR3 coding sequence is TGTGCCATCAGTGAGTCAACAGGCAACTCTGGAAACACCATATATTTT.

Remarks on this clone: Its ends do not fully match the called genes, so a read error is possible. The same CDR3 is also encoded by other DNA sequences in this sample. This chain joins TRBV6-5 and TRBJ1-1; D is ambiguous. From germline, CDR1 is MNHEY and CDR2 SVGAGI. The length of the CDR3 is 12 residues. CDR3 in DNA: TGTGCCAGTAGTTCCGAGATCGCTGAAGCTTTCTTT. Protein sequence: CASSSEIAEAFF.

The V call is TRBV28, the J call TRBJ1-5, with TRBD1 identical over 7 bases. This CDR3 is 16 amino acids long. Trimming cost V 4 bases and J 7 bases; bases outside gene matches: 13. In germline, CDR1 is MDHEN, CDR2 SYDVKM. In nucleotides, the CDR3 is TGTGCCAGCAGTTATACTCAGACAGGGTCTCGGCAGCCCCAGCATTTT. It encodes CASSYTQTGSRQPQHF. Full variable domain (outside the CDR3, taken from reference TRBV28 and TRBJ1-5): DVKVTQSSRYLVKRTGEKVFLECVQDMDHENMFWYRQDPGLGLRLIYFSYDVKMKEKGDIPEGYSVSREKKERFSLILESASTNQTSMYLCASSYTQTGSRQPQHFGDGTRLSIL.

CDR3 nucleotides: TGTGCCAGCAAAGGACTGATTCAAGAGACCCAGTACTTC. Translating gives CASKGLIQETQYF. V and J are TRBV6-1 and TRBJ2-5, with TRBD2 as a possible D gene (5 bases). Trimming cost V 7 bases and J 2 bases, with 11 bases left between them. Germline assignment: CDR1 MNHNS and CDR2 SASEGT. This CDR3 is 13 amino acids long.

This chain links TRBV29-1 with TRBJ2-5; 9 bases agree with TRBD1. Germline V gene sequence: CDR1 SQVTM, CDR2 ANQGSEA. The V segment lost 6 bases and the J segment 5 bases; nucleotides outside the gene matches: 7. The CDR3 is made up of 13 amino acids. Here the CDR3 DNA reads TGCAGCGTCCGGACAGGGGTTCAGGAGACCCAGTACTTC. Its protein product is CSVRTGVQETQYF.

The chain is built from TRBV11-2 and TRBJ2-1; 7 bases map to TRBD2. The V and J ends lost 5 bases and 4 bases, in that order; junction bases with no gene match: 14. The CDR3 runs to 17 residues. Germline-derived CDR1 and CDR2 are SGHAT and FQNNGV. In DNA form, the CDR3 reads TGTGCCAGCAGCACAGGAGGGTCTAGCGGCACATACAATGAGCAGTTCTTC. This encodes CASSTGGSSGTYNEQFF.

The chain uses TRBV6-5 and TRBJ1-2; weak D call: TRBD1 (5 bases). Germline CDR1 reads MNHEY; CDR2 reads SVGAGI. V was pared by 0 bases and J by 0 bases, with 5 bases between. This CDR3 spans 14 amino acids. The CDR3: CASSYSTANYGYTF. Here the CDR3 DNA reads TGTGCCAGCAGTTACTCGACAGCTAACTATGGCTACACCTTC.

V usage is TRBV28 and J usage is TRBJ1-1; tentative D call: TRBD1 (5 bases). Per the germline V gene, CDR1 is MDHEN and CDR2 is SYDVKM. This CDR3 contains 14 residues. V was clipped by 6 bases and J by 0 bases, with 11 bases between them. The CDR3 reads CASSSSGLNTEAFF. The CDR3 DNA reads as TGTGCCAGCAGCTCTTCAGGGTTGAACACTGAAGCTTTCTTT.

As concerns this clone: Other DNA sequences within the sample encode an identical CDR3. The chain joins TRBV27 to TRBJ2-7; 7 bases align to TRBD2. The ends lost 2 bases at V and 2 bases at J; junction bases unmatched: 6. Germline CDR1 and CDR2: MNHEY and SMNVEV (reference sequence). The CDR3 runs to 15 residues. Here the CDR3 reads CASSLQPSGTYEQYF. The CDR3 DNA reads as TGTGCCAGCAGTTTACAGCCTAGCGGAACCTACGAGCAGTACTTC.

The chain carries TRBV7-2 and TRBJ1-2; D unclear. The CDR3 length is 13 residues. Germline CDR1 reads SGHTA; CDR2 reads FQGNSA. The germline V and J ends were trimmed by 2 bases and 5 bases, with 9 bases remaining between them. CDR3 loop: CASSLQVRYGYTF. The DNA for the CDR3 is TGTGCCAGCAGCTTACAGGTTAGGTATGGCTACACCTTC.

The chain has TRBV5-4 and TRBJ2-2; D not resolved. Trimming left V 4 bases short and J 6 bases short, with 10 bases between. The length of the CDR3 is 13 residues. Germline CDR1 is SGHNT and CDR2 is YYREEE (reference sequence). The CDR3 DNA reads as TGTGCCAGCAGCCCCCGATCCCCCGGGGAGCTGTTTTTT. It encodes CASSPRSPGELFF.

The rearrangement joins TRBV19 to TRBJ2-7; D is unclear. Germline V CDR1 and CDR2: LNHDA, SQIVND (reference sequence). CDR3 length: 14 amino acids. Trimming cost V 3 bases and J 2 bases, with 11 bases left between them. The CDR3 DNA sequence: TGTGCCAGTAGTATTAAGACGAGAACCTACGAGCAGTACTTC. Residues: CASSIKTRTYEQYF. Together with reference TRBV19 and TRBJ2-7, the CDR3 gives the full variable domain: DGGITQSPKYLFRKEGQNVTLSCEQNLNHDAMYWYRQDPGQGLRLIYYSQIVNDFQKGDIAEGYSVSREKKESFPLTVTSAQKNPTAFYLCASSIKTRTYEQYFGPGTRLTVT.

This sequence joins TRBV5-1 and TRBJ1-2; D uncertain. The V and J ends lost 2 bases and 10 bases respectively, with 12 bases between them. Germline V gives CDR1 SGHRS, CDR2 YFSETQ. The CDR3 covers 12 residues. Here the CDR3 reads CASSFDGTFYTF. The CDR3 nucleotides are TGCGCCAGCAGCTTCGATGGAACCTTCTACACCTTC.

The J gene is TRBJ2-2, the V gene TRBV1; no DNA check was done on the table's D call, TRBD2. TRBV1 is shown as a pseudogene. The CDR3 runs to 18 residues. The chain's CDR3 is CTSSPSSPSGENTGELFF. CDR3 nucleotides: TGCACCAGCAGCCCATCCTCCCCTAGCGGGGAAAACACCGGGGAGCTGTTTTTT.

The chain has TRBV28 and TRBJ1-4; D is undetermined. V lost 5 bases and J 4 bases, leaving 14 bases between the germline ends. The V gene's germline CDR1 is MDHEN and CDR2 SYDVKM. This CDR3 has 15 amino acids. CDR3 DNA: TGTGCCAGCAGTCGTCGAGCAGCTGATAATGAAAAACTGTTTTTT. It encodes CASSRRAADNEKLFF.

The chain has TRBV14 and TRBJ1-6; unclear D gene. The CDR3 sequence is 13 residues long. V gave up 6 bases and J gave up 7 bases, with 10 bases separating them. Germline V gene sequence: CDR1 SGHDN, CDR2 FVKESK. The CDR3 spells CASRVRENSPLHF. In DNA, the CDR3 is TGTGCCAGCAGGGTCCGCGAAAATTCACCCCTCCACTTT.

The chain employs TRBV5-6 and TRBJ2-1; D could derive from TRBD1 or TRBD2 (5 bases each). The V end was cut by 4 bases, the J end by 5 bases, with 10 bases between. In germline, CDR1 is SGHDT, CDR2 YYEEEE. The CDR3 covers 13 residues. CDR3 nucleotide sequence: TGTGCCAGCAGCCGGGACGAGAACAATGAGCAGTTCTTC. This gives the protein CASSRDENNEQFF.

The rearrangement joins TRBV5-4 to TRBJ1-1, with unresolved D. With 4 bases removed from V and 7 bases from J, the gap between germline ends came to 14 bases. This CDR3 region has 13 residues. CDR1 SGHNT and CDR2 YYREEE come from the germline V gene (reference sequence). In DNA, the CDR3 is TGTGCCAGCAGCCAGGACCGACTTAATGAAGCTTTCTTT. Its protein product is CASSQDRLNEAFF.

The rearrangement joins TRBV28 to TRBJ1-5; D gene unclear. Germline-derived CDR1 and CDR2 are MDHEN and SYDVKM. Trimming left V 5 bases short and J 6 bases short, with 20 bases between. The CDR3 runs to 16 residues. CDR3 DNA sequence: TGTGCCAGCAGTACCCCGAGGACGGGCGGGAGTCAGCCCCAGCATTTT. This gives the protein CASSTPRTGGSQPQHF.

The chain links TRBV27 to TRBJ1-4; possible D gene TRBD1, 5 bases. The V gene lost 5 bases and the J gene lost 5 bases, with 15 bases spanning the gap. The CDR3 spans 15 residues. Germline values: CDR1 MNHEY, CDR2 SMNVEV (reference sequence). The CDR3 region is CASSRGTGGNEKLFF. CDR3 sequence (DNA): TGTGCCAGCAGTCGAGGGACCGGAGGAAATGAAAAACTGTTTTTT.

The CDR3 DNA sequence: TGTGCCAGCAGTCGCCAGGGTGGGGGCTTCCAGCCCCAGCATTTT. This gives the protein CASSRQGGGFQPQHF. The chain combines TRBV28 with TRBJ1-5; tentative D call: TRBD1 (6 bases). The CDR3 sequence is 15 residues long. Germline loops: CDR1 MDHEN, CDR2 SYDVKM. Trimming removed 5 bases from V and 7 bases from J, with 18 bases in between.

CDR3 in amino acids: CASSLDGVRTDTQYF. In DNA form, the CDR3 reads TGCGCCAGCAGCTTGGACGGGGTCCGCACAGATACGCAGTATTTT. The chain uses TRBV5-1 and TRBJ2-3, with a weak D call TRBD2 (5 bases). The CDR3 covers 15 residues. V was cut by 0 bases and J by 1 base, with 9 bases left in between. In germline, CDR1 is SGHRS, CDR2 YFSETQ.

The CDR3 region has the DNA TGCGCCAGCAGCGAACAGGGGTCGGGGCGTGATGAGCAGTTCTTC. Its translation is CASSEQGSGRDEQFF. The rearrangement uses TRBV5-1 and TRBJ2-1; 7 bases line up with TRBD1. Germline-derived CDR1 and CDR2 are SGHRS and YFSETQ. V was pared by 4 bases and J by 8 bases, with 12 bases of the junction left unmatched. This CDR3 has 15 amino acids.

V and J are TRBV2 and TRBJ2-2; D is unclear. This CDR3 region has 14 residues. Germline assignment: CDR1 SNHLY and CDR2 FYNNEI. Trimming cost V 4 bases and J 2 bases, with 8 bases left between them. The CDR3 coding sequence is TGTGCCAGCAGTGGTTCTGGCAACACCGGGGAGCTGTTTTTT. Translation gives CASSGSGNTGELFF.

This clone turned up a few times. The V call is TRBV28, the J call TRBJ2-3; D possibly corresponds to TRBD2 (5 bases). The CDR3 has 15 amino acids. Trimming took 7 bases from V and 0 from J, leaving 14 bases between them. Looked up from germline, CDR1 is MDHEN and CDR2 is SYDVKM. As DNA, the CDR3 is TGTGCCAGCATTTCGAGGAGGTTTAGCACAGATACGCAGTATTTT. Amino acid sequence: CASISRRFSTDTQYF.

The CDR3 nucleotides are TGTGCCATCAGGGGAGCGGGAGACTACGAGCAGTACTTC. Its protein is CAIRGAGDYEQYF. The chain has TRBV10-3 and TRBJ2-7; 8 bases fit TRBD2. Trimming took 6 bases from V and 3 from J; bases not matched to a gene: 4. The CDR3 runs to 13 residues. Looked up from germline, CDR1 is ENHRY and CDR2 is SYGVKD.

The chain uses TRBV12-5 and TRBJ1-1; TRBD1 aligns across 8 bases. CDR3 length: 16 residues. Trimming removed 7 bases from V and 1 base from J; junction bases left unmatched: 11. Germline assignment: CDR1 LGHNT and CDR2 FRNRAP. The CDR3 coding sequence is TGTGCTAGTGCCCTGAGGCCCGGGACAGGGAACACTGAAGCTTTCTTT. Its protein is CASALRPGTGNTEAFF.